These 18 T cell receptor beta chains came from one sample sequenced in a study of blood T cells in healthy people across ages. Together with a sample-barcoded 5' primer, a J-beta primer mix was included in a second PCR lasting roughly 6 to 12 cycles. TCRdb re-analysed the 5' RACE reads in MiXCR, keeping a single row per CDR3 protein. The sample includes under 2 million distinct CDR3 sequences, around 35% of them seen just once. Sequenced material: blood. The receptors shown here come from a woman aged 30 to 39 in good health.

Comments on this clonotype: A much larger clone lies one base from this, so it may be a read error. The J gene is TRBJ2-5, the V gene TRBV7-3; 7 positions match TRBD2. CDR1 and CDR2 from the germline V gene are SGHTA and FQGTGA. The CDR3 totals 15 residues. With 5 bases clipped from V and 11 bases from J, the junction kept 17 bases outside the gene matches. This CDR3 is CASSRAGSSYNEQYF. The CDR3 DNA reads as TGTGCCAGCAGCCGAGCGGGATCCTCCTACAATGAGCAGTACTTC.

The chain has TRBV11-2 and TRBJ2-1; TRBD2 matches 10 bases. CDR1 is SGHAT, CDR2 FQNNGV, per germline. The CDR3 extends over 17 amino acids. Unmatched junction bases numbered 9, after V lost 3 bases and J lost 4 bases. CDR3 loop: CASSLLTSGRSYNEQFF. CDR3 DNA: TGTGCCAGCAGCTTGTTGACTAGCGGGCGATCATACAATGAGCAGTTCTTC.

V usage is TRBV27 and J usage is TRBJ2-1; no clear D gene. Between the trimmed V and J ends, which lost 8 bases and 9 bases, there was a span of 14 bases. CDR1 and CDR2 from the germline V gene are MNHEY and SMNVEV (reference sequence). This CDR3 contains 12 residues. For the CDR3, the DNA is TGTGCCAGCCGCCTATCGTACGGTGAGCAGTTCTTC. Encoded protein: CASRLSYGEQFF.

The chain links TRBV10-3 to TRBJ2-6; TRBD1 is a possible D gene (6 bases). The CDR3 is 15 amino acids. Trimming cost V 5 bases and J 4 bases, with 12 bases left between them. Germline loops: CDR1 ENHRY, CDR2 SYGVKD. For the CDR3, the DNA is TGTGCCATCAGTAGGGGGACCCCCGGGGCCAACGTCCTGACTTTC. Protein: CAISRGTPGANVLTF.

This clonotype has a handful of counts. The rearrangement links TRBV21-1 to TRBJ2-1; the D call in the table, TRBD1, was not verified against the DNA. TRBV21-1 corresponds to a pseudogene. There are 17 residues in the CDR3. The CDR3 nucleotides read TGTGCCAGCAGCAAAGGTAGATCGGTACAGTCCTACAATGAGCAGTTCTTC. It codes for CASSKGRSVQSYNEQFF.

This clonotype was counted only a few times. This rearrangement joins TRBV3-1 to TRBJ1-1; possibly TRBD1 for D (5 bases). This CDR3 comprises 15 residues. Germline assignment: CDR1 LGHDT and CDR2 YNNKEL (reference sequence). The germline V and J ends were trimmed by 1 base and 1 base, with 10 bases remaining between them. The CDR3 sequence: CASSQVREGNTEAFF. CDR3 nucleotide sequence: TGTGCCAGCAGCCAAGTCAGGGAGGGGAACACTGAAGCTTTCTTT.

Worth noting for this clonotype: Germline is not matched at one junction end, which may reflect a read error. V and J are TRBV10-3 and TRBJ1-4, with 7 bases lining up with TRBD1. Germline V gene data show CDR1 as ENHRY and CDR2 as SYGVKD. CDR3 size: 13 residues. In DNA, the CDR3 is TGTGCCAGCCGACAGGGAACTGATGAAAAACTGTTTTTT. Translation gives CASRQGTDEKLFF.

This clonotype has ten or more counts. The rearrangement uses TRBV7-2 and TRBJ2-1; TRBD1 is a possible D gene (5 bases). The CDR3 length is 13 residues. V was cut by 5 bases and J by 7 bases, with 12 bases left in between. Germline V gene sequence: CDR1 SGHTA, CDR2 FQGNSA. In nucleotides, the CDR3 is TGTGCCAGCAGCATCAGGGTTGGGAATGAGCAGTTCTTC. Protein product: CASSIRVGNEQFF.

With regard to this clonotype: Its ends do not fully match the called genes, so a read error is possible. The J gene is TRBJ2-5, the V gene TRBV27; no clear D. The CDR3 is 15 residues long. CDR1 and CDR2 (germline): MNHEY, SMNVEV (reference sequence). CDR3 coding DNA: TGTGCCAGCGGTTTAAGGCTACTATCCCAAGAGACCCAGTACTTC. This codes for CASGLRLLSQETQYF.

The gene calls are TRBV28 and TRBJ2-7; 8 nucleotides align to TRBD1. Germline V gene sequence: CDR1 MDHEN, CDR2 SYDVKM. The CDR3 sequence is 15 residues long. With V trimmed by 7 bases and J by 12 bases, 20 bases remained unmatched. In nucleotides, the CDR3 is TGTGCCAGCAATAGCGTGGGACAGGTCCCGTCGCTGGTGTACTTC. Its protein product is CASNSVGQVPSLVYF.

In the case of this clonotype: A read error may account for a junction end that differs from germline. The chain is built from TRBV6-6 and TRBJ2-3; D is uncertain. The CDR3 has 13 residues. The germline V gene encodes CDR1 MNHNY and CDR2 SVGAGI (reference sequence). This CDR3 reads CASSYSKADTQYF. The CDR3, as DNA: TGTGCCAGTAGTTACTCGAAGGCAGATACGCAGTATTTT.

The chain couples TRBV2 to TRBJ2-3; the D gene is possibly TRBD1 (5 bases). V was clipped by 2 bases and J by 2 bases, with 14 bases between them. The CDR3 has 16 amino acids. From germline, CDR1 is SNHLY and CDR2 FYNNEI. As DNA, the CDR3 is TGTGCCAGCAGTGAATTGGGGCCCGCCCTCACAGATACGCAGTATTTT. This translates into CASSELGPALTDTQYF.

This clonotype was counted between two and nine times. This chain links TRBV20-1 with TRBJ2-1; the match to TRBD2 covers 9 bases. Germline values: CDR1 DFQATT, CDR2 SNEGSKA (reference sequence). V gave up 2 bases and J gave up 5 bases; unmatched junction bases: 7. This CDR3 spans 15 amino acids. The CDR3 nucleotides are TGCAGTGCTAGATCCGGCCTAGCGGGACACAATGAGCAGTTCTTC. Amino acids: CSARSGLAGHNEQFF.

The chain is built from TRBV5-5 and TRBJ1-1, with 7 bases matching TRBD1. CDR1 SGHKS and CDR2 YYEKEE come from the germline V gene (reference sequence). Germline trimming cut 3 bases from V and 0 bases from J; bases unmatched to any gene: 5. The CDR3 spans 15 residues. In DNA, the CDR3 is TGTGCCAGCAGCTCGGCAGGGGGGGTGAACACTGAAGCTTTCTTT. Encoded protein: CASSSAGGVNTEAFF. Combining the CDR3 with reference TRBV5-5 and TRBJ1-1 gives the whole variable domain DAGVTQSPTHLIKTRGQQVTLRCSPISGHKSVSWYQQVLGQGPQFIFQYYEKEERGRGNFPDRFSARQFPNYSSELNVNALLLGDSALYLCASSSAGGVNTEAFFGQGTRLTVV.

Comment on this clonotype: A read error may be the cause here, since a much bigger clone is one base away. This chain connects TRBV29-1 to TRBJ2-5; the match to TRBD1 covers 9 bases. The DNA end is a closer match to TRBJ2-7, so the J assignment may be wrong. The CDR3 covers 14 residues. CDR1 is SQVTM, CDR2 ANQGSEA, per germline. The CDR3: CGARFGTGKPEQYF. CDR3 DNA sequence: TGCGGCGCCCGGTTCGGGACAGGGAAACCCGAGCAGTACTTC.

This clonotype showed up just once. This could be a read error, since a much larger clone is one nucleotide away. The rearrangement uses TRBV12-3 or TRBV12-4 and TRBJ2-5; tentative D call: TRBD1 (6 bases). The tail of the sequence fits TRBJ2-7 better, so the J call may be wrong. This CDR3 spans 14 amino acids. CDR3: CASSAAGQFCEQYF. CDR3 DNA: TGTGCCAGCAGTGCCGCTGGACAGTTCTGCGAGCAGTACTTC.

This clonotype occurred a few times. The CDR3 coding sequence is TGTGCCAGCAATGCTGTCGGAGAGAACACTGAAGCTTTCTTT. As protein: CASNAVGENTEAFF. The chain joins TRBV6-6 to TRBJ1-1; D is unresolved. Germline V gene sequence: CDR1 MNHNY, CDR2 SVGAGI (reference sequence). V shed 7 bases and J shed 1 base, with 13 bases lying between them. The CDR3 is 14 amino acids.

This clonotype was detected only a few times. The J gene is TRBJ2-1, the V gene TRBV7-9; 12 bases line up with TRBD2. Germline V lookup: CDR1 SEHNR, CDR2 FQNEAQ (reference sequence). The CDR3 length is 17 residues. With V trimmed by 0 bases and J by 5 bases, 5 bases remained unmatched. In nucleotides, the CDR3 is TGTGCCAGCAGCTTAGCTCCGACTAGCGGGGGTCACAATGAGCAGTTCTTC. Translation gives CASSLAPTSGGHNEQFF. The complete variable domain, with remaining parts taken from reference TRBV7-9 and TRBJ2-1, reads DTGVSQNPRHKITKRGQNVTFRCDPISEHNRLYWYRQTLGQGPEFLTYFQNEAQLEKSRLLSDRFSAERPKGSFSTLEIQRTEQGDSAMYLCASSLAPTSGGHNEQFFGPGTRLTVL.